The 20 T cell receptor beta chains below were found in one sample sequenced in a study of CXCR3-negative and CXCR3-positive naive CD8 T cells. Libraries were UMI-labeled 5' RACE TRB cDNA. No DNA is given; TCRdb re-called the 5' RACE reads and lists each CDR3 protein once. Here the sample table reports about 5,100 distinct CDR3 sequences. The sample consisted of naive CXCR3- CD8+ T cells from blood. Subset noted: CD45RO-CCR7+CD27+CD95- naive CD8+ T cells lacking CXCR3 (TNR3-). The receptors shown here come from a human donor in good health. Some clones in this sample may be carry-over from other donors' samples.

The J gene is TRBJ1-1, the V gene TRBV7-2; TCRdb's D call of TRBD1 is untestable without DNA. This CDR3 spans 21 amino acids. The germline V gene encodes CDR1 SGHTA and CDR2 FQGNSA. The CDR3 region is CASSFQGRNTGTGGGDTEAFF. The full variable domain, its missing parts supplied by reference TRBV7-2 and TRBJ1-1, is GAGVSQSPSNKVTEKGKDVELRCDPISGHTALYWYRQSLGQGLEFLIYFQGNSAPDKSGLPSDRFSAERTGGSVSTLTIQRTQQEDSAVYLCASSFQGRNTGTGGGDTEAFFGQGTRLTVV.

This clonotype is medium-sized (0.01 to 0.1%) by frequency. The CDR3 region is CASRLSGYGANVLTF. The chain carries TRBV27 and TRBJ2-6. This CDR3 spans 15 amino acids. Per germline, CDR1 MNHEY and CDR2 SMNVEV (reference sequence).

By frequency, this clonotype is medium-sized. The CDR3 sequence is CASSLAGGNGYTF. The chain carries TRBV7-2 and TRBJ1-2; TCRdb names TRBD1, which stays unverified in the absence of DNA. CDR1 is SGHTA, CDR2 FQGNSA, per germline. This CDR3 contains 13 residues.

According to its frequency, this clonotype is medium-sized. The chain links TRBV7-3 to TRBJ2-1. The CDR3 has 16 residues. The germline V gene has CDR1 SGHTA and CDR2 FQGTGA. The CDR3 is CASSLTTGSSYNEQFF.

V gene TRBV7-2 combines with J gene TRBJ2-7; the TCRdb D gene call, TRBD1, has no DNA to confirm it. CDR3 length: 13 amino acids. From germline, CDR1 is SGHTA and CDR2 FQGNSA. This CDR3 is CASSLGQGPEQYF.

This clonotype is called medium-sized (0.01 to 0.1%) based on its frequency. The V call is TRBV3-1, the J call TRBJ2-6; TCRdb selects TRBD1, and the lack of DNA leaves this call unchecked. The germline V gene encodes CDR1 LGHDT and CDR2 YNNKEL (reference sequence). The CDR3 extends over 17 amino acids. CDR3 residues: CASGEQGEYSGANVLTF.

Considering frequency, this clonotype is medium-sized (0.01 to 0.1%). The gene calls are TRBV13 and TRBJ2-1. This CDR3 comprises 13 residues. Germline values: CDR1 PRHDT, CDR2 FYEKMQ (reference sequence). CDR3: CASSFLQDNEQFF.

By frequency, this clonotype is medium-sized. This rearrangement joins TRBV29-1 to TRBJ2-5. Germline-derived CDR1 and CDR2 are SQVTM and ANQGSEA. This CDR3 is built from 11 residues. Here the CDR3 reads CSLGSEETQYF.

This clonotype registers medium-sized by frequency. The rearrangement links TRBV5-1 to TRBJ2-2; TCRdb calls TRBD1, which cannot be checked without DNA. Germline-derived CDR1 and CDR2 are SGHRS and YFSETQ. The CDR3 has 16 amino acids. The CDR3 sequence: CASSPTSGGGTGELFF.

Measured by frequency, this clonotype is medium-sized. This chain uses TRBV6-6 with TRBJ1-2; the TCRdb D gene call, TRBD1, has no DNA to confirm it. The length of the CDR3 is 14 residues. Germline assignment: CDR1 MNHNY and CDR2 SVGAGI (reference sequence). This chain's CDR3 is CASSMGGTVYGYTF.

The chain has TRBV20-1 and TRBJ2-4; without DNA, the TCRdb call of TRBD1 cannot be checked. Germline values: CDR1 DFQATT, CDR2 SNEGSKA (reference sequence). CDR3 length: 15 residues. The CDR3 here is CSARGTQVVKNIQYF.

The chain combines TRBV3-1 with TRBJ2-3; the D call of TRBD1 rests on TCRdb alone, since no DNA is present to check it. The CDR3 is 15 amino acids. Germline CDR1 reads LGHDT; CDR2 reads YNNKEL (reference sequence). The CDR3 here is CASSQDYPGADTQYF.

This clonotype is medium-sized by frequency. The chain uses TRBV2 and TRBJ2-4; the D call from TCRdb, TRBD1, cannot be confirmed without DNA. CDR1 and CDR2 (germline): SNHLY, FYNNEI. The CDR3 is 14 amino acids. CDR3 protein: CASSPPSGGGVGYF.

This sequence joins TRBV18 and TRBJ2-7; TCRdb reports TRBD1, a call that lacks DNA to check it against. The CDR3 sequence is 16 residues long. Looked up from germline, CDR1 is KGHSH and CDR2 is LQKENI. The CDR3 is CASSPLSGQGAYEQYF.

V and J are TRBV4-1 and TRBJ2-7. This CDR3 contains 15 residues. The germline V gene encodes CDR1 MGHRA and CDR2 YSYEKL. This CDR3 reads CASSHRQSASYEQYF.

This clonotype is medium-sized by frequency. CDR3 residues: CASSYSGEQFF. The J gene is TRBJ2-1, the V gene TRBV6-2 or TRBV6-3. CDR3 length: 11 residues. The germline gives CDR1 MNHEY, CDR2 SVGEGT.

CDR3: CSARGRAGGHYDYTF. This sequence joins TRBV20-1 and TRBJ1-2; no DNA is available, so the TRBD1 call from TCRdb remains unchecked. The germline V gene encodes CDR1 DFQATT and CDR2 SNEGSKA (reference sequence). The CDR3 has 15 amino acids.

The rearrangement links TRBV5-8 to TRBJ2-3; the D call of TRBD1 rests on TCRdb alone, since no DNA is present to check it. Germline assignment: CDR1 SGHTS and CDR2 YDEGEE. The CDR3 runs to 15 residues. CDR3 residues: CASSPGQGVADTQYF.

The chain joins TRBV13 to TRBJ2-5; TCRdb names TRBD2, which stays unverified in the absence of DNA. Germline loops: CDR1 PRHDT, CDR2 FYEKMQ (reference sequence). The CDR3 has 16 amino acids. The CDR3 region is CASSSVRLGVQETQYF. Based on the CDR3 plus reference TRBV13 and TRBJ2-5, the full variable domain is AAGVIQSPRHLIKEKRETATLKCYPIPRHDTVYWYQQGPGQDPQFLISFYEKMQSDKGSIPDRFSAQQFSDYHSELNMSSLELGDSALYFCASSSVRLGVQETQYFGPGTRLLVL.

The V and J genes are TRBV27 and TRBJ1-2; as DNA is missing, the TRBD1 call by TCRdb cannot be tested. This CDR3 comprises 14 residues. CDR1 and CDR2 from the germline V gene are MNHEY and SMNVEV (reference sequence). The CDR3: CASGPGATFYGYTF.